The 9 T cell receptor beta chains reported below all come from one sample, sequenced in a study of beta chain features in type 1 diabetes. General observations from the study: All four CD4+ subsets from Type 1 diabetes patients carried moderately but significantly shorter TCRB CDR3s.

The whole isolated RNA underwent reverse transcription, so sequencing captured expressed TCRB transcripts. The assay was immunoSEQ multiplex PCR, and TCRdb's table has in-frame clones only and misses some. Of 300,000 to 450,000 clones detected, roughly 12% appear once; the ten largest clones hold 0.0095% to 0.012%. These TCRs are of unknown antigen specificity. Sequencing was done on a sample of naive CD4+ T cells from blood. These receptors all come from a woman younger than 35 with type 1 diabetes.

This clone was observed a handful of times. The chain recombines TRBV7-9 with TRBJ2-7; tentative D call: TRBD1 (5 bases). V was shortened by 1 base and J by 5 bases, with 12 bases between the two germline ends. Germline CDR1 is SEHNR and CDR2 is FQNEAQ (reference sequence). The CDR3 length is 14 residues. This CDR3 is CASSLVQGSNEQYF. The CDR3 DNA reads as TGTGCCAGCAGCTTAGTTCAGGGTAGCAACGAGCAGTACTTC.

V usage is TRBV7-7 and J usage is TRBJ2-1; 12 positions agree with TRBD2. CDR1 and CDR2 from the germline V gene are SSHAT and FNYEAQ (reference sequence). The CDR3 has 16 amino acids. Unmatched junction bases numbered 7, after V lost 1 base and J lost 9 bases. The DNA of the CDR3 is TGTGCCAGCAGCTTAGTTTCTAGCGGGGGGGCCAGTGAGCAGTTCTTC. It is translated as CASSLVSSGGASEQFF.

This chain connects TRBV6-5 to TRBJ2-5; the match to TRBD1 covers 10 bases. Losses at the gene ends were 2 bases for V and 2 bases for J; bases not matched to a gene: 2. This CDR3 is built from 15 residues. Germline V gene sequence: CDR1 MNHEY, CDR2 SVGAGI. The CDR3 bases are TGTGCCAGCAGTTACGAGGGACAGGGGCAAGAGACCCAGTACTTC. Its translation is CASSYEGQGQETQYF.

This chain uses TRBV7-9 with TRBJ2-3, with 9 bases lining up with TRBD2. Germline V lookup: CDR1 SEHNR, CDR2 FQNEAQ (reference sequence). The CDR3 runs to 15 residues. The V gene end was trimmed by 7 bases and the J gene end by 7 bases; junction bases not matched to a gene: 12. CDR3 residues: CASTQQREARHTQYF. DNA for the CDR3: TGTGCCAGCACCCAACAGCGGGAGGCGCGTCATACGCAGTATTTT.

This sequence joins TRBV5-4 and TRBJ2-4, with 10 bases fitting TRBD1. Trimming at V came to 4 bases and at J to 4 bases, leaving 5 bases not matched to a gene. Germline V CDR1 and CDR2: SGHNT, YYREEE (reference sequence). The CDR3 spans 15 residues. The DNA for the CDR3 is TGTGCCAGCAGCGGGGACAGGGGACTAAAAAACATTCAGTACTTC. Its translation: CASSGDRGLKNIQYF. Full variable domain (missing parts from reference TRBV5-4 and TRBJ2-4): ETGVTQSPTHLIKTRGQQVTLRCSSQSGHNTVSWYQQALGQGPQFIFQYYREEENGRGNFPPRFSGLQFPNYSSELNVNALELDDSALYLCASSGDRGLKNIQYFGAGTRLSVL.

This clone was counted only a few times. The chain recombines TRBV12-5 with TRBJ2-3; perhaps TRBD2 as D (5 bases). Germline loops: CDR1 LGHNT, CDR2 FRNRAP. The CDR3 runs to 10 residues. Trimming took off 6 bases at V and 7 bases at J, with 5 bases between the two ends. CDR3 amino acids: CASGDYTQYF. The CDR3 DNA sequence: TGTGCTAGTGGGGACTATACGCAGTATTTT.

Concerning this clone itself: Other nucleotide sequences from this sample produce the same CDR3. The chain links TRBV30 to TRBJ1-1; D unclear. With 1 base removed from V and 4 bases from J, the gap between germline ends came to 4 bases. The CDR3 is 11 amino acids. Germline V gene sequence: CDR1 GTSNPN, CDR2 SVGIG (reference sequence). The CDR3 DNA is TGTGCCTGGAGTGGAGTCACTGAAGCTTTCTTT. This encodes CAWSGVTEAFF.

The chain combines TRBV4-3 with TRBJ2-7; TRBD2 aligns across 9 bases. Unmatched junction bases numbered 11, after V lost 4 bases and J lost 1 base. The germline V gene encodes CDR1 LGHNA and CDR2 YSLEER. The CDR3 totals 17 residues. CDR3 sequence: CASSRTRVSGSSYEQYF. The CDR3 DNA sequence: TGCGCCAGCAGCCGGACCCGGGTTAGCGGGAGTTCCTACGAGCAGTACTTC.

The rearrangement links TRBV11-2 to TRBJ1-6; D is uncertain. The ends were cut back, 6 bases at V and 5 bases at J, with 2 bases in the middle. CDR3 length: 11 amino acids. Germline V gene lookup returns CDR1 SGHAT and CDR2 FQNNGV. The CDR3 DNA reads TGTGCCAGCAGTAATAATTCACCCCTCCACTTT. Protein sequence: CASSNNSPLHF.